The 26 T cell receptor beta chains given below trace back to one sample, sequenced in a study of Graves' ophthalmopathy and Graves' hyperthyroidism. As the template, RNA transcripts were used to amplify TCR beta CDR3 regions. First-round RT-PCR with HTBI primers preceded a second-round multiplex PCR. TCRdb re-derived calls from the multiplex PCR reads in MiXCR, one entry per CDR3 protein. The sample contains almost 750,000 distinct CDR3 sequences, approximately 40% of which appear only once. The sequenced material came from peripheral blood. Every receptor here comes from an adult man with Graves' ophthalmopathy.

In this sample, this clonotype turned up many times. The chain couples TRBV29-1 to TRBJ2-7; 11 bases line up with TRBD1. Germline CDR1 and CDR2: SQVTM and ANQGSEA. V lost 5 bases to trimming and J lost 6 bases; unmatched junction nucleotides: 6. The CDR3 spans 13 residues. The CDR3 protein is CSVSTGQGGEQYF. The CDR3 DNA is TGCAGCGTTTCCACGGGACAGGGGGGCGAGCAGTACTTC.

The chain couples TRBV6-6 to TRBJ2-5, with 8 bases lining up with TRBD2. The CDR3 runs to 12 residues. Trimming took 4 bases from V and 13 from J; bases not matched to a gene: 8. The germline CDR1 and CDR2 sequences are MNHNY and SVGAGI (reference sequence). This CDR3 is CASSSSGTSRYF. The CDR3 nucleotides read TGTGCCAGCAGTTCCAGCGGGACTAGTCGGTACTTC.

To note about this clonotype: Sequence at one end of the junction differs from germline and may be a read error. The V gene is TRBV10-3, the J gene TRBJ2-7, with 9 bases identical to TRBD1. In germline, CDR1 is ENHRY, CDR2 SYGVKD. This CDR3 contains 15 residues. The CDR3 here is CASSPTGTGIYEQYF. In nucleotides, the CDR3 is TGTGCCAGCAGTCCTACTGGGACAGGGATCTACGAGCAGTACTTC.

The chain is built from TRBV10-3 and TRBJ1-4; D unclear. There are 12 residues in the CDR3. V shed 4 bases and J shed 16 bases, with 16 bases lying between them. Germline CDR1 and CDR2: ENHRY and SYGVKD. The CDR3 DNA sequence: TGTGCCATCAGTGGGGCCGCGGGGATGCGGTTTTTT. This gives the protein CAISGAAGMRFF.

This clonotype was seen a handful of times. CDR3 amino acids: CASSTRQGANGYTF. In nucleotides, the CDR3 is TGTGCCAGTAGTACCCGACAGGGGGCAAATGGCTACACCTTC. V and J are TRBV19 and TRBJ1-2, with TRBD1 identical over 10 bases. Germline V lookup: CDR1 LNHDA, CDR2 SQIVND (reference sequence). This CDR3 spans 14 amino acids. V trimming: 4 bases; J trimming: 6 bases; junction bases outside the gene matches: 5.

The chain links TRBV2 to TRBJ2-7; 7 nucleotides line up with TRBD1. V was clipped by 6 bases and J by 4 bases; unmatched bases: 6. CDR3 length: 13 amino acids. In germline, CDR1 is SNHLY, CDR2 FYNNEI. Here the CDR3 reads CASRPDRDYEQYF. For the CDR3, the DNA is TGTGCCAGCAGACCCGACAGGGATTACGAGCAGTACTTC.

Concerning this clonotype itself: A clone one base away is much larger, so this may be a read error. V gene TRBV29-1 combines with J gene TRBJ2-7, with D unresolved. The ends were cut back, 1 base at V and 9 bases at J, with 13 bases in the middle. The germline CDR1 and CDR2 sequences are SQVTM and ANQGSEA. This CDR3 spans 12 amino acids. This CDR3 reads CSVEGQADGQYF. As DNA, the CDR3 is TGCAGCGTTGAAGGGCAGGCCGACGGGCAGTACTTC.

The CDR3 nucleotides read TGCAGTGCCCCAGGGACAGGGGGCTTTTCACCCCTCCACTTT. It translates to CSAPGTGGFSPLHF. V is TRBV20-1 and J is TRBJ1-6; 12 bases are shared with TRBD1. The CDR3 has 14 residues. J gave up 9 bases and V 6 bases, and 6 bases lay outside the gene matches. CDR1 is DFQATT and CDR2 is SNEGSKA in the germline V gene (reference sequence).

This chain uses TRBV20-1 with TRBJ1-6; 8 nucleotides match TRBD1. There are 12 residues in the CDR3. The germline gives CDR1 DFQATT, CDR2 SNEGSKA (reference sequence). V shed 5 bases, J shed 14 bases, and the junction held 8 bases outside the gene matches. The CDR3 sequence is CSAGQGPWALHF. CDR3 coding DNA: TGCAGTGCTGGACAGGGCCCTTGGGCCCTCCACTTT.

The sample holds a few counts of this clonotype. The rearrangement joins TRBV29-1 to TRBJ1-2, with 10 bases aligning to TRBD1. The germline V gene encodes CDR1 SQVTM and CDR2 ANQGSEA. The CDR3 spans 16 residues. V dropped 0 bases and J dropped 5; count of bases not matched to a gene: 9. CDR3 bases: TGCAGCGTTGAAGAGTCCGACAGGGGGCAATTGTATGGCTACACCTTC. Protein product: CSVEESDRGQLYGYTF.

This clonotype was seen many times. The chain is built from TRBV11-2 and TRBJ1-5, with a tentative D call TRBD1 (5 bases). Trimming stripped 7 bases from V and 4 bases from J, with 14 bases between. The germline V gene has CDR1 SGHAT and CDR2 FQNNGV. The CDR3 runs to 14 residues. The CDR3 loop is CASTRTGDNQPQHF. The CDR3 bases are TGTGCCAGCACCCGAACAGGTGATAATCAGCCCCAGCATTTT.

This clonotype occurred many times. The chain combines TRBV29-1 with TRBJ2-2; D unresolved. V gave up 1 base and J gave up 4 bases, with 4 bases separating them. The CDR3 covers 12 residues. CDR1 and CDR2 from the germline V gene are SQVTM and ANQGSEA. The CDR3 nucleotides are TGCAGCGTTGAAGTGGGCACCGGGGAGCTGTTTTTT. Translation: CSVEVGTGELFF.

This clonotype came up once. The chain recombines TRBV12-3 or TRBV12-4 with TRBJ2-2, with TRBD2 matching over 10 bases. The trim removed 4 bases at V and 6 bases at J, leaving 8 bases unmatched. This CDR3 region has 16 residues. CDR3 protein: CASSSRGTSAAGELFF. As DNA, the CDR3 is TGTGCCAGCAGTTCGAGAGGGACTAGCGCCGCCGGGGAGCTGTTTTTT.

This clonotype was counted ten times or more. Relative to the germline gene, one junction end is altered; a read error may explain this. The J gene is TRBJ2-5, the V gene TRBV7-6; D is possibly TRBD2 (6 bases). This CDR3 comprises 13 residues. Germline loops: CDR1 SGHVS, CDR2 FNYEAQ. This CDR3 is CASSQLGRETQYF. The CDR3, as DNA: TGTGCTAGCAGCCAACTAGGGAGGGAGACCCAGTACTTC.

V is TRBV29-1 and J is TRBJ1-3; the D gene is possibly TRBD1 (6 bases). Trimming removed 3 bases at V and 0 bases at J, with 12 bases between. Germline CDR1 is SQVTM and CDR2 is ANQGSEA. The CDR3 totals 15 residues. CDR3 amino acids: CSVDAGGSSGNTIYF. Here the CDR3 DNA reads TGCAGCGTTGACGCCGGGGGCAGCTCTGGAAACACCATATATTTT.

The V and J genes are TRBV3-1 and TRBJ2-2; TRBD1 is a possible D gene (5 bases). Germline values: CDR1 LGHDT, CDR2 YNNKEL (reference sequence). V was cut by 2 bases and J by 6 bases, with 13 bases left in between. The CDR3 loop spans 15 amino acids. This chain's CDR3 is CASSQLLQGSGELFF. DNA for the CDR3: TGTGCCAGCAGCCAACTACTTCAGGGATCCGGGGAGCTGTTTTTT.

This chain connects TRBV25-1 to TRBJ2-2, with TRBD2 matching over 7 bases. V shed 4 bases and J 4 bases; nucleotides not matched to a gene: 15. The CDR3 is made up of 18 amino acids. The germline gives CDR1 MGHDK, CDR2 SYGVNS. The CDR3 bases are TGTGCCAGCAGTGCTAGATCCCTTCTAGCGGAGTTCACCGGGGAGCTGTTTTTT. This translates into CASSARSLLAEFTGELFF.

This clonotype was observed a few times. The chain recombines TRBV7-2 with TRBJ2-5; 14 bases are a match to TRBD2. Trimming at V came to 3 bases and at J to 4 bases, leaving 10 bases not matched to a gene. Germline assignment: CDR1 SGHTA and CDR2 FQGNSA. This CDR3 spans 18 amino acids. CDR3 in amino acids: CASSLGTSGGRMGETQYF. The CDR3 nucleotides read TGTGCCAGCAGCTTGGGGACTAGCGGGGGCCGAATGGGAGAGACCCAGTACTTC.

The CDR3 DNA is TGTGCCAGCAGTGAATTTGGGACAGGGGTGTACGAGCAGTACTTC. Protein: CASSEFGTGVYEQYF. This chain uses TRBV2 with TRBJ2-7; TRBD1 matches at 10 bases. The V gene end was trimmed by 2 bases and the J gene end by 4 bases; junction bases not matched to a gene: 5. Germline V gives CDR1 SNHLY, CDR2 FYNNEI. There are 15 residues in the CDR3.

This clonotype was detected ten times or more. The rearrangement joins TRBV7-8 to TRBJ2-5; 14 nucleotides line up with TRBD2. Germline CDR1 SGHVS, CDR2 FQNEAQ. The CDR3 loop spans 17 amino acids. V shed 3 bases and J 3 bases; nucleotides not matched to a gene: 6. CDR3 amino acids: CASSLGLAGVEEETQYF. Written as DNA, the CDR3 is TGTGCCAGCAGCTTGGGACTAGCGGGGGTTGAGGAAGAGACCCAGTACTTC.

This clonotype has more than one count but fewer than ten. This chain connects TRBV6-6 to TRBJ1-4; 7 bases match TRBD1. This CDR3 has 14 residues. CDR1 and CDR2 (germline): MNHNY, SVGAGI (reference sequence). V shed 6 bases and J 7 bases; nucleotides not matched to a gene: 8. The CDR3 region has the DNA TGTGCCAGCAGGCAGACAGGGTTAGTTGAAAAACTGTTTTTT. Amino acid sequence: CASRQTGLVEKLFF.

This chain links TRBV5-1 with TRBJ1-6, with 9 nucleotides matching TRBD1. V lost 1 base to trimming and J lost 4 bases; unmatched junction nucleotides: 3. Germline lookup yields CDR1 SGHRS and CDR2 YFSETQ. The CDR3 sequence is 16 residues long. The CDR3 DNA reads as TGCGCCAGCAGCTTGACCGGACAGGGGTATAATTCACCCCTCCACTTT. Protein: CASSLTGQGYNSPLHF. The variable domain in full, completed from reference TRBV5-1 and TRBJ1-6, reads KAGVTQTPRYLIKTRGQQVTLSCSPISGHRSVSWYQQTPGQGLQFLFEYFSETQRNKGNFPGRFSGRQFSNSRSEMNVSTLELGDSALYLCASSLTGQGYNSPLHFGNGTRLTVT.

This chain uses TRBV20-1 with TRBJ1-4, with 7 nucleotides matching TRBD1. The CDR3 spans 14 residues. Germline CDR1 and CDR2: DFQATT and SNEGSKA (reference sequence). V was clipped by 4 bases and J by 7 bases; unmatched bases: 9. As DNA, the CDR3 is TGCAGTGCTATGCTAGACAGGGCGGGTGAAAAACTGTTTTTT. Translation gives CSAMLDRAGEKLFF.

The J gene is TRBJ1-5, the V gene TRBV20-1; the D gene is possibly TRBD1 (5 bases). Deletions cut 0 bases from V and 0 bases from J, with 9 bases between. In germline, CDR1 is DFQATT, CDR2 SNEGSKA (reference sequence). The CDR3 has 15 residues. This CDR3 reads CSARDQGYSNQPQHF. CDR3 coding DNA: TGCAGTGCTAGAGATCAGGGATATAGCAATCAGCCCCAGCATTTT.

This clonotype was seen more than once but under ten times. CDR3 nucleotides: TGCGCCAGCAGCTCCTCCGGGACTTCGGGAGCTTTCTTT. It codes for CASSSSGTSGAFF. This rearrangement joins TRBV5-1 to TRBJ1-1; D possibly corresponds to TRBD1 (5 bases). Per germline, CDR1 SGHRS and CDR2 YFSETQ. The CDR3 is 13 residues long. V lost 3 bases and J 10 bases, leaving 16 bases between the germline ends.

This clonotype showed up just a few times. The chain carries TRBV20-1 and TRBJ2-7; 9 positions match TRBD2. With 6 bases clipped from V and 1 base from J, the junction kept 7 bases outside the gene matches. This CDR3 comprises 14 residues. The germline gives CDR1 DFQATT, CDR2 SNEGSKA (reference sequence). CDR3 coding DNA: TGCAGTGCCCAGGGACTAGCTGATTCCTACGAGCAGTACTTC. Translating gives CSAQGLADSYEQYF.